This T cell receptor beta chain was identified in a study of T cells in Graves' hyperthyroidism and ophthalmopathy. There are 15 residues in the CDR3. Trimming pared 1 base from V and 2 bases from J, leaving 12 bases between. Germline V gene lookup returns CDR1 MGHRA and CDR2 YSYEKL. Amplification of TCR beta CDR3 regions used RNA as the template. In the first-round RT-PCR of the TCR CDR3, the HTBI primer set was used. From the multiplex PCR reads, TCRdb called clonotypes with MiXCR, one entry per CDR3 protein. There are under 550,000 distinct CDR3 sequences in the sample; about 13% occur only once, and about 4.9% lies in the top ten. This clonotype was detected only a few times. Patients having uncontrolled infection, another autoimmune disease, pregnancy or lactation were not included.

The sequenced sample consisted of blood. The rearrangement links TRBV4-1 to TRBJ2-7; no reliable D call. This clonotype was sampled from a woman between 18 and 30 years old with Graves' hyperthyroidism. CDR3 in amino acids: CASSQGAGFPYEQYF. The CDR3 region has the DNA TGCGCCAGCAGCCAAGGGGCAGGTTTTCCCTACGAGCAGTACTTC.